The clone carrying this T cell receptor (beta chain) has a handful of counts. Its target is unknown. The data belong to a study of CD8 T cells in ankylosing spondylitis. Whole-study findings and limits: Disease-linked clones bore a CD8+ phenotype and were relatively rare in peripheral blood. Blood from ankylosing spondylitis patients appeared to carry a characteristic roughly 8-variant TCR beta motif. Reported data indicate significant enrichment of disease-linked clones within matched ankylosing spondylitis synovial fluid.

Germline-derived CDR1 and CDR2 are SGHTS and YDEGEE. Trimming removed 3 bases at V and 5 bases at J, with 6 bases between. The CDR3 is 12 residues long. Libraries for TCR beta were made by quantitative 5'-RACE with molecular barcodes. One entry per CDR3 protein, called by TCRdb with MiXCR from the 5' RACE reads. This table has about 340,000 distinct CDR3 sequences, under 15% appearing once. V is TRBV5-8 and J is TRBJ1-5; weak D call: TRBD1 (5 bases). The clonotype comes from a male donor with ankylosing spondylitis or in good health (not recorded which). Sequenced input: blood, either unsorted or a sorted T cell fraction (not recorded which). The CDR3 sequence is CASSWGDQPQHF. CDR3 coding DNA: TGTGCCAGCAGCTGGGGGGATCAGCCCCAGCATTTT.